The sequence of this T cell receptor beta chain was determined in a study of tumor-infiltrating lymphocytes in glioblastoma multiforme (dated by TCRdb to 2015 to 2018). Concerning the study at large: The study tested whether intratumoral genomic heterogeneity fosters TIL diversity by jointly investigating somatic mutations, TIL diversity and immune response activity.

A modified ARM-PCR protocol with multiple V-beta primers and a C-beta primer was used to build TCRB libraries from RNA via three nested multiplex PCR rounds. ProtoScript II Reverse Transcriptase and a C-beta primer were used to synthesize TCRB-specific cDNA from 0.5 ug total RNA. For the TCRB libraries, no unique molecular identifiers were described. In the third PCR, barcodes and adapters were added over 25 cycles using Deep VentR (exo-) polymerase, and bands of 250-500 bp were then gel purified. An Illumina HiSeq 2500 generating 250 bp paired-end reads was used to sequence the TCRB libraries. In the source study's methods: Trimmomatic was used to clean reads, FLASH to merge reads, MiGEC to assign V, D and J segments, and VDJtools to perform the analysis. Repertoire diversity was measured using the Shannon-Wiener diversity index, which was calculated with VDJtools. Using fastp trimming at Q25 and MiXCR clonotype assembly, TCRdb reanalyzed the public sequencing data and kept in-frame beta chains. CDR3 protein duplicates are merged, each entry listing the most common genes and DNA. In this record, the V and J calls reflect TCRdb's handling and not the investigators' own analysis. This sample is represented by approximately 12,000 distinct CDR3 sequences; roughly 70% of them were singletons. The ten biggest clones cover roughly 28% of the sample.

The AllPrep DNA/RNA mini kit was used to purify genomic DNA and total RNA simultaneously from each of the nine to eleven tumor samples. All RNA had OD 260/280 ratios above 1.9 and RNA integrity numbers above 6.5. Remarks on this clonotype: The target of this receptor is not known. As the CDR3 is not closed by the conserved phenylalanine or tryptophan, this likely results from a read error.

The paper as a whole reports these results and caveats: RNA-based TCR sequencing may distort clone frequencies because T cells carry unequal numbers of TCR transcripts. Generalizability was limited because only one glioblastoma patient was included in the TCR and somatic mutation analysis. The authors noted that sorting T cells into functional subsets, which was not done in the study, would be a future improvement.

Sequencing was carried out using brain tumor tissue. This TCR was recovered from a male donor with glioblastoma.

The DNA sequence is as follows: TGTGCCAGCAGCGGAGGGGTCGGCGGGGTGAACTACAATGAGCAGTTCATC. This sequence encodes CASSGGVGGVNYNEQFI. The V gene is TRBV11-2 and the J gene is TRBJ2-1, with TRBD2 tentatively as D gene (6 bases match). Cut back by 5 bases and 3 bases, the V and J ends lie 20 bases apart. Inclusive of both ends, the CDR3 amounts to 17 amino acids. The read is trimmed to its CDR3 DNA, 51 bases read in frame from base 1. The germline V gene yields SGHAT for CDR1 and FQNNGV for CDR2.